Below, 19 T cell receptor beta chains from the same sample are listed, as sequenced in a study of siplizumab effects on memory and regulatory T cells. This table comes from immunoSEQ multiplex PCR, and its TCRdb copy is limited to in-frame clones, with some not included. The sample includes more than 85,000 clones, roughly 94% seen only once; the top ten take approximately 0.75%. The specimen was Tregs sorted from blood. These receptors all stem from a human donor in good health.

Only one count was recorded for this clone. The chain carries TRBV6-5 and TRBJ2-1; 9 nucleotides agree with TRBD1. The junction had 9 bases not matched to a gene; V was cut back by 5 bases and J by 7 bases. CDR1 and CDR2 (germline): MNHEY, SVGAGI. There are 15 residues in the CDR3. The DNA of the CDR3 is TGTGCCAGCAGTCCATCCGGGACAGGGTGGAATGAGCAGTTCTTC. It specifies CASSPSGTGWNEQFF.

J is TRBJ1-1 and V is TRBV7-3, with no clear D. In germline, CDR1 is SGHTA, CDR2 FQGTGA. The ends were cut back, 2 bases at V and 4 bases at J, with 8 bases in the middle. CDR3 length equals 13 residues. CDR3 sequence: CASSLVWGTEAFF. Written as DNA, the CDR3 is TGTGCCAGCAGCTTAGTGTGGGGCACTGAAGCTTTCTTT.

This clone was seen once. The genes are TRBV29-1 and TRBJ2-7; D call uncertain. Germline CDR1 SQVTM, CDR2 ANQGSEA. V was cut by 5 bases and J by 3 bases, with 14 bases left in between. This CDR3 has 13 residues. CDR3 region: CSVWSVEHYEQYF. The CDR3 coding sequence is TGCAGCGTTTGGAGTGTGGAGCACTACGAGCAGTACTTC.

This chain uses TRBV4-1 with TRBJ1-4; D is uncertain. This CDR3 is built from 15 residues. V was pared by 3 bases and J by 6 bases, with 14 bases between. Germline assignment: CDR1 MGHRA and CDR2 YSYEKL. The chain's CDR3 is CASSQGIRGDEKLFF. As DNA, the CDR3 is TGCGCCAGCAGCCAGGGGATCCGAGGAGATGAAAAACTGTTTTTT.

The chain combines TRBV9 with TRBJ2-3, with TRBD1 matching 9 bases. With 5 bases clipped from V and 4 bases from J, the junction kept 8 bases outside the gene matches. Germline V gene lookup returns CDR1 SGDLS and CDR2 YYNGEE. CDR3 length: 15 amino acids. CDR3 in DNA: TGTGCCAGCAGTCGGACAGGGGAAAGCGCAGATACGCAGTATTTT. Translation: CASSRTGESADTQYF.

This chain links TRBV11-3 with TRBJ1-1; D possibly corresponds to TRBD1 (5 bases). Germline assignment: CDR1 SGHNT and CDR2 YENEEA. Trimming removed 2 bases at V and 4 bases at J, with 11 bases between. The CDR3 is 14 amino acids. This CDR3 is CASSLQGGGTEAFF. The CDR3 bases are TGTGCCAGCAGCTTACAGGGTGGGGGCACTGAAGCTTTCTTT.

The chain has TRBV4-2 and TRBJ1-2; D might be TRBD1 (5 bases). V gave up 2 bases and J gave up 3 bases, with 13 bases separating them. The CDR3 is 15 amino acids. The germline gives CDR1 LGHNA, CDR2 YNFKEQ. The DNA for the CDR3 is TGTGCCAGCAGCCAAAGTTCTGGGGGTGACTATGGCTACACCTTC. As protein: CASSQSSGGDYGYTF.

V gene TRBV19 combines with J gene TRBJ1-4, with D perhaps TRBD1 (6 bases). Looked up from germline, CDR1 is LNHDA and CDR2 is SQIVND (reference sequence). Trimming removed 4 bases from V and 2 bases from J, with 17 bases in between. This CDR3 comprises 17 residues. The CDR3 DNA is TGTGCCAGTAGTAGAGGATACGGGACAACTACTAATGAAAAACTGTTTTTT. Residues: CASSRGYGTTTNEKLFF.

This chain uses TRBV6-1 with TRBJ2-1; D is unclear. The germline V gene encodes CDR1 MNHNS and CDR2 SASEGT. The CDR3 loop spans 13 amino acids. Trimming shortened V by 4 bases and J by 9 bases, and 13 bases separated the two germline ends. CDR3 sequence: CASSAREQREQFF. The CDR3 nucleotides are TGTGCCAGCAGTGCTCGCGAGCAGCGTGAGCAGTTCTTC.

This clone was observed once. The chain recombines TRBV29-1 with TRBJ2-1; TRBD1 matches at 9 bases. The CDR3 totals 14 residues. The germline V gene encodes CDR1 SQVTM and CDR2 ANQGSEA. After removal of 4 bases from V and 3 bases from J, the junction contained 4 bases not matched to a gene. The CDR3 bases are TGCAGCGTTGTTGGACAGGGGCTCTACAATGAGCAGTTCTTC. Protein sequence: CSVVGQGLYNEQFF.

This rearrangement joins TRBV10-2 to TRBJ2-3, with D tentatively TRBD1 (6 bases). Trimming left V 7 bases short and J 2 bases short, with 13 bases between. CDR3 length: 14 residues. In germline, CDR1 is WSHSY, CDR2 SAAADI. The CDR3 nucleotides are TGCGCCAGCACCCGGACAGCCAACACAGATACGCAGTATTTT. As protein: CASTRTANTDTQYF.

This clone has a single count. The chain combines TRBV19 with TRBJ2-2; the D is unclear. Germline V lookup: CDR1 LNHDA, CDR2 SQIVND (reference sequence). The CDR3 is 13 residues long. The V and J ends lost 5 bases and 6 bases respectively, with 10 bases between them. Written as DNA, the CDR3 is TGTGCCAGTAGTCCTCGGTTGGCCGGGGAGCTGTTTTTT. This encodes CASSPRLAGELFF.

In its sample, this clone was seen once. The chain recombines TRBV29-1 with TRBJ1-2; the D is unclear. CDR3 length: 12 residues. V lost 4 bases to trimming and J lost 8 bases, with 14 bases between them. The germline V gene encodes CDR1 SQVTM and CDR2 ANQGSEA. In DNA, the CDR3 is TGCAGCGTTGGTATCTTTGAGGAGGGCTACACCTTC. Translated: CSVGIFEEGYTF.

The chain couples TRBV5-1 to TRBJ2-7, with D possibly being TRBD2 (6 bases). This CDR3 contains 12 residues. Looked up from germline, CDR1 is SGHRS and CDR2 is YFSETQ. The germline V and J ends were trimmed by 4 bases and 5 bases, with 10 bases remaining between them. The CDR3 region is CASSDGSDEQYF. The DNA for the CDR3 is TGCGCCAGCAGCGACGGGAGCGACGAGCAGTACTTC.

The rearrangement uses TRBV20-1 and TRBJ1-1; D gene uncertain. V lost 5 bases, J lost 4 bases, and 8 bases lay in between. CDR3 length: 11 amino acids. Germline-derived CDR1 and CDR2 are DFQATT and SNEGSKA (reference sequence). The CDR3 region has the DNA TGCAGTGCTCGCAGGTCCACTGAAGCTTTCTTT. Protein product: CSARRSTEAFF.

This clone was detected once. The chain is built from TRBV11-1 and TRBJ2-7; D perhaps matches TRBD2 (6 bases). The CDR3 consists of 14 residues. The germline gives CDR1 SGHAT, CDR2 FQDESV (reference sequence). V lost 1 base to trimming and J lost 5 bases, with 12 bases between them. The CDR3 protein is CASSLDGRSDEQYF. In DNA form, the CDR3 reads TGTGCCAGCAGCTTAGACGGGAGAAGCGACGAGCAGTACTTC.

J is TRBJ1-2 and V is TRBV5-1; the D is unclear. V was trimmed by 0 bases and J by 7 bases, leaving 10 bases between them. The germline CDR1 and CDR2 sequences are SGHRS and YFSETQ. The CDR3 has 13 amino acids. The CDR3 region has the DNA TGCGCCAGCAGCTTGGATCTAGCTCGTGGCTACACCTTC. Translation: CASSLDLARGYTF.

The chain carries TRBV2 and TRBJ1-1; D unresolved. Germline V gene data show CDR1 as SNHLY and CDR2 as FYNNEI. V lost 4 bases, J lost 4 bases, and 10 bases lay in between. The CDR3 is 13 residues long. The chain's CDR3 is CASSGGVVTEAFF. In DNA, the CDR3 is TGTGCCAGCAGTGGTGGGGTGGTCACTGAAGCTTTCTTT.

This chain links TRBV5-1 with TRBJ2-7, with 14 bases lining up with TRBD2. This CDR3 spans 20 amino acids. V dropped 0 bases and J dropped 2; count of bases not matched to a gene: 13. The germline V gene has CDR1 SGHRS and CDR2 YFSETQ. This CDR3 reads CASSLVSGLAGDIGAYEQYF. The CDR3, as DNA: TGCGCCAGCAGCTTGGTGTCGGGACTAGCGGGAGATATCGGCGCCTACGAGCAGTACTTC.